These 18 T cell receptor beta chains originate from one sample sequenced in a study of T cell changes during pregnancy in multiple sclerosis. Clones were read by immunoSEQ multiplex PCR, and TCRdb kept only the in-frame ones, dropping some. Among about 64,000 clones, roughly 96% were seen once, and the ten largest hold approximately 2.5%. The sample here was CD8+ T cells from peripheral blood mononuclear cells, taken after pregnancy. The receptors were gathered from a female donor with multiple sclerosis, enrolled in a pregnancy study.

The rearrangement joins TRBV25-1 to TRBJ2-5; D may be TRBD2 (5 bases). Per the germline V gene, CDR1 is MGHDK and CDR2 is SYGVNS. The CDR3 is made up of 14 amino acids. Trimming cost V 3 bases and J 1 base, with 9 bases left between them. CDR3 in amino acids: CASSEGAGQETQYF. The CDR3 coding sequence is TGTGCCAGCAGTGAGGGCGCGGGCCAAGAGACCCAGTACTTC.

The chain is built from TRBV4-1 and TRBJ1-1, with TRBD1 identical over 7 bases. J gave up 1 base and V 4 bases, and 6 bases lay outside the gene matches. Germline V lookup: CDR1 MGHRA, CDR2 YSYEKL. The length of the CDR3 is 15 residues. The DNA of the CDR3 is TGCGCCAGCAGCCGACCCCAGGGGGGGAACACTGAAGCTTTCTTT. This translates into CASSRPQGGNTEAFF.

The chain uses TRBV28 and TRBJ2-7; possible D gene TRBD2, 6 bases. Trimming removed 3 bases from V and 3 bases from J, with 12 bases in between. The CDR3 consists of 14 residues. Per the germline V gene, CDR1 is MDHEN and CDR2 is SYDVKM. The CDR3 DNA sequence: TGTGCCAGCAGTTTTCGAGGGGACTTCTACGAGCAGTACTTC. It codes for CASSFRGDFYEQYF.

The CDR3 DNA reads as TGTGCCAGCAGCTTTTCCCCACAGGGGGCAACCTACGAGCAGTACTTC. This encodes CASSFSPQGATYEQYF. The chain couples TRBV7-8 to TRBJ2-7, with TRBD1 identical over 9 bases. J was trimmed by 2 bases and V by 3 bases; bases with no gene match: 8. CDR1 is SGHVS, CDR2 FQNEAQ, per germline. The CDR3 covers 16 residues. Full variable domain (remainder filled in from reference TRBV7-8 and TRBJ2-7): GAGVSQSPRYKVAKRGQDVALRCDPISGHVSLFWYQQALGQGPEFLTYFQNEAQLDKSGLPSDRFFAERPEGSVSTLKIQRTQQEDSAVYLCASSFSPQGATYEQYFGPGTRLTVT.

The V and J genes are TRBV28 and TRBJ2-2; TRBD2 aligns across 8 bases. CDR3 length: 14 residues. Losses at the gene ends were 4 bases for V and 7 bases for J; bases not matched to a gene: 5. In germline, CDR1 is MDHEN, CDR2 SYDVKM. Here the CDR3 reads CASSWRLAIGELFF. The CDR3, as DNA: TGTGCCAGCAGTTGGCGACTAGCGATCGGGGAGCTGTTTTTT. The whole variable domain, remainder taken from reference TRBV28 and TRBJ2-2, is DVKVTQSSRYLVKRTGEKVFLECVQDMDHENMFWYRQDPGLGLRLIYFSYDVKMKEKGDIPEGYSVSREKKERFSLILESASTNQTSMYLCASSWRLAIGELFFGEGSRLTVL.

The chain employs TRBV7-3 and TRBJ2-1, with 8 nucleotides matching TRBD2. V was clipped by 3 bases and J by 6 bases; unmatched bases: 7. In germline, CDR1 is SGHTA, CDR2 FQGTGA. CDR3 size: 15 residues. CDR3 in DNA: TGTGCCAGCAGCTTGGGACTAGACACCGCCAATGAGCAGTTCTTC. This encodes CASSLGLDTANEQFF.

V is TRBV18 and J is TRBJ2-7; weak D call: TRBD1 (6 bases). Germline-derived CDR1 and CDR2 are KGHSH and LQKENI. This CDR3 region has 15 residues. V lost 1 base and J lost 2, with 12 bases in between. The CDR3 reads CASSPQYRVPYEQYF. The CDR3 DNA follows: TGTGCCAGCTCACCACAGTACAGGGTTCCCTACGAGCAGTACTTC.

J is TRBJ1-1 and V is TRBV9, with no clear D. Trimming shortened V by 0 bases and J by 3 bases, and 9 bases separated the two germline ends. The germline V gene encodes CDR1 SGDLS and CDR2 YYNGEE. CDR3 length: 14 amino acids. The CDR3 region is CASSVDDLDTEAFF. The DNA for the CDR3 is TGTGCCAGCAGCGTAGACGACTTGGACACTGAAGCTTTCTTT.

This chain joins TRBV5-4 and TRBJ1-2; no definite D call. There are 13 residues in the CDR3. Germline V gene sequence: CDR1 SGHNT, CDR2 YYREEE (reference sequence). V lost 3 bases and J 6 bases, leaving 12 bases between the germline ends. The CDR3 loop is CASSWAAADGYTF. The CDR3 DNA reads as TGTGCCAGCAGCTGGGCCGCTGCCGATGGCTACACCTTC. The complete variable domain, with remaining parts taken from reference TRBV5-4 and TRBJ1-2, reads ETGVTQSPTHLIKTRGQQVTLRCSSQSGHNTVSWYQQALGQGPQFIFQYYREEENGRGNFPPRFSGLQFPNYSSELNVNALELDDSALYLCASSWAAADGYTFGSGTRLTVV.

The chain recombines TRBV9 with TRBJ2-3, with TRBD2 matching over 10 bases. The ends lost 4 bases at V and 4 bases at J; junction bases unmatched: 9. The CDR3 loop spans 16 amino acids. Germline V CDR1 and CDR2: SGDLS, YYNGEE. The CDR3 bases are TGTGCCAGCAGCCTAAGAGCGGGAGGGCCCTCAGATACGCAGTATTTT. It codes for CASSLRAGGPSDTQYF.

The V gene is TRBV7-9, the J gene TRBJ2-7; possibly TRBD1 for D (6 bases). Germline assignment: CDR1 SEHNR and CDR2 FQNEAQ (reference sequence). The CDR3 extends over 12 amino acids. V was cut by 2 bases and J by 4 bases, with 6 bases left in between. This CDR3 is CASSLQGYEQYF. The CDR3, as DNA: TGTGCCAGCAGCTTACAGGGGTACGAGCAGTACTTC.

The CDR3 coding sequence is TGTGCCAGCAGTAGCGGTTCTTCCTACGAGCAGTACTTC. This gives the protein CASSSGSSYEQYF. The chain couples TRBV13 to TRBJ2-7; a weak D match, TRBD2 (6 bases). The CDR3 is made up of 13 amino acids. Trimming took off 6 bases at V and 1 base at J, with 10 bases between the two ends. Germline CDR1 PRHDT, CDR2 FYEKMQ (reference sequence).

Here the CDR3 reads CASSFGTGFDNEQFF. CDR3 DNA: TGTGCCAGCAGTTTTGGGACAGGCTTCGACAATGAGCAGTTCTTC. The gene calls are TRBV27 and TRBJ2-1; TRBD1 matches 8 bases. The V gene's germline CDR1 is MNHEY and CDR2 SMNVEV (reference sequence). The CDR3 length is 15 residues. The trim removed 3 bases at V and 5 bases at J, leaving 6 bases unmatched.

For this clone: One end of the junction does not line up with germline, which may come from a read error. The V call is TRBV6-5, the J call TRBJ1-2, with a possible D match to TRBD1 (6 bases). The CDR3 totals 13 residues. Germline lookup yields CDR1 MNHEY and CDR2 SVGAGI. The CDR3 coding sequence is TGTGCCAGCAGTCACTCGGGGGCCTATGGCTACACCTTC. This encodes CASSHSGAYGYTF.

The chain carries TRBV30 and TRBJ2-1, with 9 bases that match TRBD2. CDR1 and CDR2 (germline): GTSNPN, SVGIG (reference sequence). After removal of 6 bases from V and 7 bases from J, the junction contained 16 bases not matched to a gene. This CDR3 has 16 residues. Here the CDR3 reads CACPRGASGIGNEQFF. The CDR3 DNA reads TGTGCCTGTCCAAGGGGGGCTAGCGGGATTGGGAATGAGCAGTTCTTC.

The genes are TRBV30 and TRBJ1-5, with 7 bases identical to TRBD1. The CDR3 runs 16 residues. Germline CDR1 reads GTSNPN; CDR2 reads SVGIG (reference sequence). Germline trimming cut 0 bases from V and 0 bases from J; bases unmatched to any gene: 5. The chain's CDR3 is CAWSVQGGYSNQPQHF. CDR3 DNA: TGTGCCTGGAGTGTCCAGGGGGGCTATAGCAATCAGCCCCAGCATTTT.

This sequence joins TRBV14 and TRBJ1-5; TRBD1 is a possible D gene (5 bases). Trimming stripped 4 bases from V and 6 bases from J, with 10 bases between. The CDR3 has 13 amino acids. The V gene's germline CDR1 is SGHDN and CDR2 FVKESK. For the CDR3, the DNA is TGTGCCAGCAGCCTCGGGGGGAGTCAGCCCCAGCATTTT. Encoded protein: CASSLGGSQPQHF.

Note on this clone: One end of the junction is discordant with germline, which a read error may explain. This sequence joins TRBV18 and TRBJ1-5, with D possibly being TRBD1 (6 bases). Germline assignment: CDR1 KGHSH and CDR2 LQKENI. The length of the CDR3 is 14 residues. CDR3 residues: CASSPLQGTQPQHF. CDR3 nucleotides: TGTGCCAGCTCTCCACTGCAGGGGACTCAGCCCCAGCATTTT.